A selection of T cell receptor beta chains follows, all from one sample in a study of CD8 T cells in Susac syndrome. One entry per CDR3 protein, called by TCRdb with MiXCR from the immunoSEQ multiplex PCR reads. Of 200,000 to 300,000 distinct CDR3 sequences detected, 90% to 97% appear once; the ten largest clones hold 0.08% to 0.11%. The sample was CD4+ T cells from PBMCs. The receptor source for this set is a human donor with Susac syndrome. Each CDR3 is given with its conserved first and last residue. The D gene is left open where the match is weak. Part of the rows lack a size; the others show once, few, many or a class for expanded clones.

D: NA; J: TRBJ1-5; size: NA; V: TRBV30; DNA: TGTGCCTGGATGAGTTCGGCGGGAAATCAGCCCCAGCATTTT; CDR3: CAWMSSAGNQPQHF
D: NA; J: TRBJ1-5; size: NA; V: TRBV10-3; DNA: TGTGCCATCCGGAGCGAGGGGTATCAGCCCCAGCATTTT; CDR3: CAIRSEGYQPQHF
D: NA; J: TRBJ2-7; size: NA; V: TRBV3-1; DNA: TGTGCCAGCAGCCAAACAGGACTCTACGAGCAGTACTTC; CDR3: CASSQTGLYEQYF
D: NA; J: TRBJ2-2; size: NA; V: TRBV20-1; DNA: TGCAGTGCTAGATCGAGAGGGACCGGGGAGCTGTTTTTT; CDR3: CSARSRGTGELFF
D: NA; J: TRBJ2-7; size: NA; V: TRBV25-1; DNA: TGTGCCAGCAGTGAATCGGGCACCCTAGCTGGTTCGGAGCAGTACTTC; CDR3: CASSESGTLAGSEQYF
D: NA; J: TRBJ1-2; size: once; V: TRBV23-1; DNA: TGCGCCAGCAGTCAATGGACTTTGGTTGGCTACACCTTC; CDR3: CASSQWTLVGYTF
D: NA; J: TRBJ1-4; size: NA; V: TRBV12-3/TRBV12-4; DNA: TGTGCCAGCAGTTATTCCGGGTCCCGGAATGAAAAACTGTTTTTT; CDR3: CASSYSGSRNEKLFF
D: NA; J: TRBJ1-4; size: once; V: TRBV7-3; DNA: TGTGCCAGCAGCTTATCCGGGACGGGGAATGAAAAACTGTTTTTT; CDR3: CASSLSGTGNEKLFF
D: TRBD1; J: TRBJ1-1; size: NA; V: TRBV9; DNA: TGTGCCAGCAGCACCGGGGACAGTATGAACACTGAAGCTTTCTTT; CDR3: CASSTGDSMNTEAFF
D: TRBD2; J: TRBJ2-7; size: NA; V: TRBV20-1; DNA: TGCAGTGCCACGAAGACTAGCGGGCCCTACGAGCAGTACTTC; CDR3: CSATKTSGPYEQYF
D: NA; J: TRBJ1-1; size: NA; V: TRBV23-1; DNA: TGCGCCAGCAGTCAATCGTACAGCAGGGAGAACACTGAAGCTTTCTTT; CDR3: CASSQSYSRENTEAFF
D: TRBD2; J: TRBJ2-7; size: NA; V: TRBV7-9; DNA: TGTGCCAGCAGCTTACTCCAGGGGACTAGCGGGAGGGCAGTGAAGCAGTACTTC; CDR3: CASSLLQGTSGRAVKQYF
D: NA; J: TRBJ2-1; size: NA; V: TRBV15; DNA: TGTGCCACCAGCAGAGATCTAGAGGTCTACAATGAGCAGTTCTTC; CDR3: CATSRDLEVYNEQFF
D: NA; J: TRBJ2-7; size: NA; V: TRBV29-1; DNA: TGCAGCGTTGTTTCTACCTACGAGCAGTACTTC; CDR3: CSVVSTYEQYF
D: TRBD1; J: TRBJ2-5; size: NA; V: TRBV9; DNA: TGTGCCAGCAGCGGATCCGCGACAGGGGTGCTCCAAGAGACCCAGTACTTC; CDR3: CASSGSATGVLQETQYF
D: NA; J: TRBJ2-2; size: NA; V: TRBV29-1; DNA: TGCAGCGTTGAAGAGGATGGTCCCAGCGGGGAGCTGTTTTTT; CDR3: CSVEEDGPSGELFF
D: TRBD2; J: TRBJ2-4; size: NA; V: TRBV12-5; DNA: TGTGCTAGTGGTTTGGTAGCGGGGGTAGCCAAAAACATTCAGTACTTC; CDR3: CASGLVAGVAKNIQYF
D: NA; J: TRBJ2-3; size: NA; V: TRBV4-1; DNA: TGCGCCAGCAGCCAAGATTTGGGGAGCGAGAAGGCAGATACGCAGTATTTT; CDR3: CASSQDLGSEKADTQYF
D: NA; J: TRBJ2-2; size: NA; V: TRBV28; DNA: TGTGCCAGCAGTCCAGGTCATGGTACTTCCGGGGAGCTGTTTTTT; CDR3: CASSPGHGTSGELFF
D: TRBD2; J: TRBJ2-1; size: NA; V: TRBV25-1; DNA: TGTGCCAGCAGTGGAATGTCCCGGACTAGCGGGAGGCTCGAGCAGTTCTTC; CDR3: CASSGMSRTSGRLEQFF
D: NA; J: TRBJ2-5; size: NA; V: TRBV6-2/TRBV6-3; DNA: TGTGCCAGCAGTTACTCGAACGTCGTAATGGGGACCCAGTACTTC; CDR3: CASSYSNVVMGTQYF
D: TRBD2; J: TRBJ2-7; size: NA; V: TRBV7-9; DNA: TGTGCCAGCTCCCCCCCGGGACTAGCGTTCTACGAGCAGTACTTC; CDR3: CASSPPGLAFYEQYF
D: NA; J: TRBJ1-1; size: NA; V: TRBV30; DNA: TGTGCCTGGAGACGTCGGCAGATGAACACTGAAGCTTTCTTT; CDR3: CAWRRRQMNTEAFF
D: TRBD2; J: TRBJ2-1; size: once; V: TRBV30; DNA: TGTGCCTGGATACTAGCGGGATCTTCCTACAATGAGCAGTTCTTC; CDR3: CAWILAGSSYNEQFF
D: NA; J: TRBJ2-1; size: NA; V: TRBV28; DNA: TGTGCCAGCAGCCTCCCTCCGGGCAATGAGCAGTTCTTC; CDR3: CASSLPPGNEQFF
D: TRBD2; J: TRBJ2-7; size: NA; V: TRBV5-6; DNA: TGTGCCAGCAGCTTGAAGCAGCGGGGCCTCTCCTACGAGCAGTACTTC; CDR3: CASSLKQRGLSYEQYF
D: NA; J: TRBJ2-1; size: NA; V: TRBV7-3; DNA: TGTGCCAGCAGCCCCCGAATCAGCTATGAGCAGTTCTTC; CDR3: CASSPRISYEQFF
D: NA; J: TRBJ2-7; size: NA; V: TRBV29-1; DNA: TGCAGCGTTGTTCGGGGGCTGGGGTACGAGCAGTACTTC; CDR3: CSVVRGLGYEQYF
D: NA; J: TRBJ2-1; size: NA; V: TRBV29-1; DNA: TGCAGCGTTGAAGAAGTCGAACACAATGAGCAGTTCTTC; CDR3: CSVEEVEHNEQFF
D: NA; J: TRBJ1-2; size: NA; V: TRBV7-3; DNA: TGTGCCAGCAGCAACCACAGGGACGGCTACACCTTC; CDR3: CASSNHRDGYTF
D: TRBD2; J: TRBJ2-7; size: NA; V: TRBV11-2; DNA: TGTGCCAGCAGCTTGGTACCGGGACTAGCGGCTTACGAGCAGTACTTC; CDR3: CASSLVPGLAAYEQYF
D: NA; J: TRBJ1-3; size: NA; V: TRBV5-1; DNA: TGCGCCAGCAGCTTGGAGGCAGGGACTGGAAACACCATATATTTT; CDR3: CASSLEAGTGNTIYF
D: TRBD2; J: TRBJ2-1; size: NA; V: TRBV11-1; DNA: TGTGCCAGCAGCCCGGGGACTAGCGGACCCAATGAGCAGTTCTTC; CDR3: CASSPGTSGPNEQFF
D: TRBD2; J: TRBJ2-5; size: NA; V: TRBV30; DNA: TGTGCCTGGAGTGAGTGGCGGGAGGGGGAGACCCAGTACTTC; CDR3: CAWSEWREGETQYF
D: NA; J: TRBJ1-2; size: NA; V: TRBV6-5; DNA: TGTGCCAGCAGTCAGGGCCGCGGAAACTATGGCTACACCTTC; CDR3: CASSQGRGNYGYTF
D: NA; J: TRBJ2-2; size: NA; V: TRBV4-1; DNA: TGCGCCAGCAGCCAAGTTTTGTATGGACATTTGAACACCGGGGAGCTGTTTTTT; CDR3: CASSQVLYGHLNTGELFF
D: TRBD1; J: TRBJ2-7; size: NA; V: TRBV6-5; DNA: TGTGCCAGCAGTAAAAACAGGGGGCGTAGCGAGCAGTACTTC; CDR3: CASSKNRGRSEQYF
D: NA; J: TRBJ1-5; size: NA; V: TRBV10-3; DNA: TGTGCCATCAGTGAGTCCGGGGGGTTACAGCCCCAGCATTTT; CDR3: CAISESGGLQPQHF
D: NA; J: TRBJ2-1; size: NA; V: TRBV5-6; DNA: TGTGCCAGCAGCTTCCTCAGCGATGAGCAGTTCTTC; CDR3: CASSFLSDEQFF
D: NA; J: TRBJ1-4; size: NA; V: TRBV9; DNA: TGTGCCAGCAGCGTAGGAGCCCGGGATGAAAAACTGTTTTTT; CDR3: CASSVGARDEKLFF
D: NA; J: TRBJ1-4; size: NA; V: TRBV20-1; DNA: TGCAGTGCTAAAGGGGGGAACAATGAAAAACTGTTTTTT; CDR3: CSAKGGNNEKLFF
D: TRBD2; J: TRBJ2-7; size: NA; V: TRBV20-1; DNA: TGCAGTATGACGCGGGAGGCCCCCTACGAGCAGTACTTC; CDR3: CSMTREAPYEQYF
D: TRBD1; J: TRBJ1-2; size: NA; V: TRBV7-3; DNA: TGTGCCAGCAGCCCCGGGACAGGGGGGAACTATGGCTACACCTTC; CDR3: CASSPGTGGNYGYTF
D: NA; J: TRBJ2-1; size: NA; V: TRBV20-1; DNA: TGCAGTGCTAGTGACCCAGGCCTCATACTAGACGATAGCTCCTACAATGAGCAGTTCTTC; CDR3: CSASDPGLILDDSSYNEQFF
D: NA; J: TRBJ2-5; size: NA; V: TRBV29-1; DNA: TGCAGCGTTGAAGAGAGTGGACGGAGACAAGAGACCCAGTACTTC; CDR3: CSVEESGRRQETQYF
D: TRBD2; J: TRBJ2-7; size: NA; V: TRBV18; DNA: TGTGCCAGCTCACCGCAACTAGCGGGAGGGGCCGGGGTCCGCATCGAGCAGTACTTC; CDR3: CASSPQLAGGAGVRIEQYF
D: NA; J: TRBJ1-2; size: once; V: TRBV18; DNA: TGTGCCAGCTCACGATCGACAGTGCTCTATGGCTACACCTTC; CDR3: CASSRSTVLYGYTF
D: NA; J: TRBJ2-3; size: NA; V: TRBV11-3; DNA: TGTGCCAGCAGCCCAGAATGGTTCACAGATACGCAGTATTTT; CDR3: CASSPEWFTDTQYF
D: NA; J: TRBJ1-5; size: NA; V: TRBV30; DNA: TGTGCCTGGAGACCCCGGGGGCTGGATCAGCCCCAGCATTTT; CDR3: CAWRPRGLDQPQHF